This is a list of T cell receptor beta chains from one sample in a study of cytomegalovirus exposure and HLA in healthy donors. Clones were sequenced by immunoSEQ multiplex PCR, and TCRdb holds only the in-frame ones, with some missing. The table shows roughly 150,000 clones, with about 80% occurring only once. Sequenced material: PBMCs. These TCRs come from a woman in her thirties or forties in good health and CMV-seronegative. Each CDR3 is given with its conserved first and last residue. D genes are given only for firm matches. Some rows mark clone size as missing; the rest say once, few, many or name a class of expanded clone.

>TRBJ1-1|.|TRBV4-3|.
TGCGCCAGCAGCCAAGTGGGAGGCCTGAACACTGAAGCTTTCTTT
CASSQVGGLNTEAFF
>TRBJ1-2|.|TRBV29-1|once
TGCAGCGTTGTAGGTCAGGGGCCATACTATGGCTACACCTTC
CSVVGQGPYYGYTF
>TRBJ1-2|.|TRBV2|.
TGTGCCAGCCGGTTGGGGCAGGGGAGTGGCTACACCTTC
CASRLGQGSGYTF
>TRBJ2-3|TRBD2|TRBV6-4|.
TGTGCCAGCAGTGGAGGCGGGGGGCCCGCAGATACGCAGTATTTT
CASSGGGGPADTQYF
>TRBJ2-6|TRBD1|TRBV29-1|.
TGCAGCGTAGACCAGGGGGCGGGTGGGGCCAACGTCCTGACTTTC
CSVDQGAGGANVLTF
>TRBJ2-2|.|TRBV5-1|.
TGCGCCAGCAGCTTGGATGGTAGTCTCACCGGGGAGCTGTTTTTT
CASSLDGSLTGELFF
>TRBJ2-3|TRBD2|TRBV9|once
TGTGCCAGCAGCGTAGCGGGGGGGCCATTGAGCACAGATACGCAGTATTTT
CASSVAGGPLSTDTQYF
>TRBJ2-7|TRBD2|TRBV7-9|.
TGTGCCAGCAGCTTCTGGACTAGCGGGACCTCCGAGCAGTACTTC
CASSFWTSGTSEQYF
>TRBJ2-7|TRBD1|TRBV12-5|.
TGTGCTAGTGGTGCCGGACAGGCCCCTCAGTACTTC
CASGAGQAPQYF
>TRBJ2-7|TRBD1|TRBV23-1|.
TGCGCCAGCAGTCAAGAAGACCGGGACAGGGGGGGGTACGAGCAGTACTTC
CASSQEDRDRGGYEQYF
>TRBJ1-2|.|TRBV6-4|.
TGTGCCAGCAGTGATGGGCCCAACTATGGCTACACCTTC
CASSDGPNYGYTF
>TRBJ2-1|TRBD2|TRBV10-1|.
TGCGCCAGCAGTAGCGGGGGAAACAATGAGCAGTTCTTC
CASSSGGNNEQFF
>TRBJ2-4|.|TRBV11-3|.
TGTGCCAGCAGCCTCCTGGGGGGAGCCAAAAACATTCAGTACTTC
CASSLLGGAKNIQYF
>TRBJ2-5|.|TRBV7-9|.
TGTGCCAGCAGCTTAGGAGGACAGGGAGGGGAGACCCAGTACTTC
CASSLGGQGGETQYF
>TRBJ1-5|.|TRBV4-3|.
TGCGCCAGCAGCCATTCGATTCAGGGTCCCTCGGGTCAGCCCCAGCATTTT
CASSHSIQGPSGQPQHF
>TRBJ2-1|.|TRBV10-3|.
TGTGCCATCAGTGTCCAACGGAATGAGCAGTTCTTC
CAISVQRNEQFF
>TRBJ2-1|TRBD2|TRBV7-8|.
TGTGCCAGCAGCTGGACTAGCGGGATCGGGGAGCAGTTCTTC
CASSWTSGIGEQFF
>TRBJ2-7|TRBD1|TRBV6-5|.
TGTGCCAGCAGTTACAGGACAGGTTCCTACGAGCAGTACTTC
CASSYRTGSYEQYF
>TRBJ2-3|TRBD1|TRBV7-6|few
TGTGCCAGCAGCTTAGGACAGGGTGGTGCGGATACGCAGTATTTT
CASSLGQGGADTQYF
>TRBJ1-2|TRBD1|TRBV7-9|few
TGTGCCAGCAGCTTGGGGATAGGGACAGGGATTGGCTACACCTTC
CASSLGIGTGIGYTF
>TRBJ2-5|TRBD1|TRBV25-1|.
TGTGCCAGCACCAGACAGGGATTGCAAGAGACCCAGTACTTC
CASTRQGLQETQYF
>TRBJ2-1|.|TRBV9|once
TGTGCCAGCAGCCCACGGTCCTACAATGAGCAGTTCTTC
CASSPRSYNEQFF